This TCR beta chain came from a study of T cell repertoires in cytomegalovirus infection (dated by TCRdb to the late 2010s). Turning to the overall study: The peptide stimulations were aimed at well-studied HLA-B-restricted epitopes as well as recently identified HLA-C-restricted CMV epitopes, whose presentation resists viral immunomodulation. Because public TCR beta signatures pointed to carriage of CMV infection together with the matching HLA type, the HLA type of each donor mattered for the analysis.

This clonotype was seen repeatedly, ten times or more. Its antigen remains undetermined. No quality values exist for individual bases; no much larger clone is one base distant. The treatment or condition label corresponds to: in vitro stimulation with specific CMV peptide epitopes to enrich CMV-specific T cells. Findings and caveats that apply to the study as a whole: In both this cohort and an independent cohort of several hundred donors, the cumulative frequency of public TCR beta family members distinguished carriers of CMV infection plus the relevant HLA type. The ex vivo response was dominated by HLA-C-restricted CMV-specific TCR beta clonotypes, which also provided the single most frequent clonotype in two of eight donors.

The CDR1 and CDR2 encoded by the germline V gene are MNHNS and SASEGT. The CDR3 runs 16 amino acids, cysteine and phenylalanine included. Here the CDR3 DNA is all that survives: 48 bases in frame from base 1. Compared with germline, V lacks 8 bases and J lacks 4 bases; bases without a gene match: 13. Sequenced using an Illumina HiSeq 1500. TCRdb's own reprocessing of the public reads used fastp at Q25 and MiXCR and kept productive beta chains. Records with the same CDR3 protein are collapsed into one entry carrying the most frequent genes and DNA. The sample records fewer than 350,000 distinct CDR3 sequences, under 35% of which are singletons. The ten largest account for about 19% of the sample.

This TCR was sampled from a human donor in good health (CMV status not recorded). Some clones in this sample may be carry-over from other donors' samples. Specimen: cultured PBMCs, collected from culture after CMV antigen stimulation. The chain uses TRBV6-1 and TRBJ2-1; TRBD1 aligns with 8 central bases. This receptor has the CDR3 CASCYSGTGSYNEQFF. The DNA is TGTGCCAGCTGTTATTCCGGGACAGGCTCTTACAATGAGCAGTTCTTC.